Following are 32 T cell receptor beta chains from one sample sequenced in a study of shared clonotypes between healthy human individuals. The data were produced by immunoSEQ multiplex PCR, yet TCRdb's version contains in-frame clones alone and is incomplete. The sample has millions of clones, 85% to 95% seen once; the top ten hold about 0.39%. Sequenced input: naive CD4+ T cells from PBMCs. As for subset: CD45RA+ positively selected. These receptors were collected from a man aged 18 to 29 in good health. Some clones in this sample may be carry-over from other donors' samples.

The chain recombines TRBV11-2 with TRBJ2-7; TRBD2 matches at 9 bases. Per the germline V gene, CDR1 is SGHAT and CDR2 is FQNNGV. V lost 5 bases and J lost 3; bases outside the gene matches: 8. The CDR3 totals 15 residues. CDR3 in amino acids: CASSRSSGNYYEQYF. The CDR3 nucleotides read TGTGCCAGCAGCCGATCTAGCGGGAATTACTACGAGCAGTACTTC.

In the case of this clone: Additional DNA sequences in this sample encode the identical CDR3. The CDR3: CASSDQGRGYEQYF. As DNA, the CDR3 is TGTGCCAGCAGTGATCAGGGACGGGGTTACGAGCAGTACTTC. The chain links TRBV2 to TRBJ2-7; D tentatively reads TRBD1 or TRBD2 (5 bases each). Trimming left V 3 bases short and J 4 bases short, with 13 bases between. The V gene's germline CDR1 is SNHLY and CDR2 FYNNEI. The CDR3 loop spans 14 amino acids.

The chain uses TRBV18 and TRBJ2-3; 8 bases agree with TRBD2. V gave up 6 bases and J gave up 2 bases; unmatched junction bases: 7. The germline gives CDR1 KGHSH, CDR2 LQKENI. CDR3 size: 15 residues. The CDR3 coding sequence is TGTGCCAGCTCTCCGACTAGCGACAACACAGATACGCAGTATTTT. Protein sequence: CASSPTSDNTDTQYF.

This chain uses TRBV6-6 with TRBJ1-1, with D possibly TRBD1 on 5 matching bases. CDR3 size: 12 residues. Trimming stripped 6 bases from V and 2 bases from J, with 7 bases between. The germline V gene encodes CDR1 MNHNY and CDR2 SVGAGI (reference sequence). In DNA form, the CDR3 reads TGTGCCAGCAGAGACAGCAACACTGAAGCTTTCTTT. Its protein is CASRDSNTEAFF.

This rearrangement joins TRBV27 to TRBJ1-5; a weak D match, TRBD1 (5 bases). There are 19 residues in the CDR3. Trimming removed 4 bases from V and 0 bases from J, with 22 bases in between. Germline CDR1 and CDR2: MNHEY and SMNVEV (reference sequence). The CDR3 DNA is TGTGCCAGCAGTTCCCGAGGAGGCCGCCGGGGCAATAGCAATCAGCCCCAGCATTTT. As protein: CASSSRGGRRGNSNQPQHF.

V is TRBV7-2 and J is TRBJ2-7; the match to TRBD2 covers 9 bases. The CDR3 runs 16 residues. With 7 bases clipped from V and 0 bases from J, the junction kept 10 bases outside the gene matches. Germline V gives CDR1 SGHTA, CDR2 FQGNSA. CDR3 nucleotide sequence: TGTGCCAGCACTCCCCCTGGGCGGGAGGGCTCCTACGAGCAGTACTTC. The encoded protein is CASTPPGREGSYEQYF.

The chain recombines TRBV7-9 with TRBJ2-2; TRBD1 matches at 9 bases. CDR3 length: 15 amino acids. Trimming removed 7 bases from V and 1 base from J; junction bases left unmatched: 4. Germline CDR1 reads SEHNR; CDR2 reads FQNEAQ (reference sequence). The CDR3 sequence: CASITGGRNTGELFF. The DNA for the CDR3 is TGTGCCAGCATAACAGGGGGCCGGAACACCGGGGAGCTGTTTTTT.

The chain combines TRBV27 with TRBJ2-7, with D hard to call. Germline lookup yields CDR1 MNHEY and CDR2 SMNVEV (reference sequence). The CDR3 is 14 residues long. The ends were cut back, 5 bases at V and 2 bases at J, with 13 bases in the middle. The CDR3 coding sequence is TGTGCCAGCAGTCCCCGACCGTTGCCCTACGAGCAGTACTTC. It yields the protein CASSPRPLPYEQYF.

With regard to this clone: This same CDR3 is encoded by further DNA sequences in the sample. The CDR3 DNA reads as TGCGCCAGCAGCTTGGGACTAGCGGGAGTGCTGAACACCGGGGAGCTGTTTTTT. Amino acid sequence: CASSLGLAGVLNTGELFF. The chain combines TRBV5-1 with TRBJ2-2; 12 bases align to TRBD2. The length of the CDR3 is 18 residues. Per the germline V gene, CDR1 is SGHRS and CDR2 is YFSETQ. Trimming cost V 0 bases and J 1 base; bases outside gene matches: 4.

To note about this clone: Different DNA sequences within this sample yield the same CDR3. V is TRBV9 and J is TRBJ2-1; D gene unclear. Germline V CDR1 and CDR2: SGDLS, YYNGEE. The V end lost 0 bases, the J end lost 0 bases, and 7 bases lay between the germline ends. This CDR3 spans 15 amino acids. CDR3 coding DNA: TGTGCCAGCAGCGTAGCTCTAAGCTCCTACAATGAGCAGTTCTTC. Translation gives CASSVALSSYNEQFF. Using reference TRBV9 and TRBJ2-1 for the parts outside the CDR3, the full variable domain is DSGVTQTPKHLITATGQRVTLRCSPRSGDLSVYWYQQSLDQGLQFLIQYYNGEERAKGNILERFSAQQFPDLHSELNLSSLELGDSALYFCASSVALSSYNEQFFGPGTRLTVL.

The J gene is TRBJ1-2, the V gene TRBV9; perhaps TRBD1 as D (5 bases). Germline assignment: CDR1 SGDLS and CDR2 YYNGEE. This CDR3 region has 14 residues. With 0 bases removed from V and 3 bases from J, the gap between germline ends came to 9 bases. The CDR3 loop is CASSVEGLDYGYTF. As DNA, the CDR3 is TGTGCCAGCAGCGTAGAGGGACTGGACTATGGCTACACCTTC.

In the case of this clone: The same CDR3 also results from other DNA sequences found in this sample. The chain has TRBV6-6 and TRBJ2-3; no clear D. Germline assignment: CDR1 MNHNY and CDR2 SVGAGI (reference sequence). This CDR3 comprises 12 residues. The ends were cut back, 0 bases at V and 6 bases at J, with 4 bases in the middle. This chain's CDR3 is CASSYSSDTQYF. In DNA form, the CDR3 reads TGTGCCAGCAGTTACTCAAGCGATACGCAGTATTTT.

V is TRBV28 and J is TRBJ1-2; the D gene is possibly TRBD1 (5 bases). Germline CDR1 is MDHEN and CDR2 is SYDVKM. This CDR3 spans 16 amino acids. The V and J ends lost 5 bases and 0 bases respectively, with 16 bases between them. CDR3 sequence: CASSQNMGVTNYGYTF. The CDR3 coding sequence is TGTGCCAGCAGTCAAAATATGGGGGTAACTAACTATGGCTACACCTTC.

The chain joins TRBV19 to TRBJ2-6; D not certain. Germline V gene sequence: CDR1 LNHDA, CDR2 SQIVND (reference sequence). There are 13 residues in the CDR3. V shed 3 bases and J shed 2 bases, with 2 bases lying between them. CDR3 in DNA: TGTGCCAGTAGTATGCCTGGGGCCAACGTCCTGACTTTC. Its protein is CASSMPGANVLTF.

This clone has only one observation. The rearrangement joins TRBV6-5 to TRBJ2-1, with D perhaps assigned TRBD1 or TRBD2 (5 bases each). The germline V gene has CDR1 MNHEY and CDR2 SVGAGI. V lost 5 bases, J lost 8 bases, and 13 bases lay in between. The CDR3 spans 13 residues. The CDR3 protein is CASSIGGQDEQFF. The CDR3 nucleotides read TGTGCCAGCAGTATTGGGGGTCAGGATGAGCAGTTCTTC.

The chain has TRBV6-1 and TRBJ1-5, with D uncertain. V was pared by 3 bases and J by 2 bases, with 17 bases between. Germline V CDR1 and CDR2: MNHNS, SASEGT. The CDR3 is 17 amino acids. CDR3 DNA: TGTGCCAGCAGTGAGGAGCCAGGAGGCATTGGCAATCAGCCCCAGCATTTT. Residues: CASSEEPGGIGNQPQHF.

This clone was seen a single time. CDR3: CATSRRDRSTDTQYF. The CDR3 DNA follows: TGTGCCACCAGCAGACGGGACAGGAGCACAGATACGCAGTATTTT. V and J are TRBV15 and TRBJ2-3; TRBD1 aligns across 8 bases. The length of the CDR3 is 15 residues. The V and J ends lost 2 bases and 0 bases, in that order; junction bases with no gene match: 1. The germline CDR1 and CDR2 sequences are LNHNV and YYDKDF (reference sequence).

This CDR3 reads CASSLALAGSSYEQYF. The CDR3 nucleotides read TGCGCCAGCAGCTTGGCCCTAGCGGGCAGCTCCTACGAGCAGTACTTC. The chain has TRBV5-1 and TRBJ2-7; TRBD2 aligns across 8 bases. CDR3 size: 16 residues. The germline V gene has CDR1 SGHRS and CDR2 YFSETQ. Unmatched junction bases numbered 5, after V lost 0 bases and J lost 0 bases. Full variable domain (missing parts from reference TRBV5-1 and TRBJ2-7): KAGVTQTPRYLIKTRGQQVTLSCSPISGHRSVSWYQQTPGQGLQFLFEYFSETQRNKGNFPGRFSGRQFSNSRSEMNVSTLELGDSALYLCASSLALAGSSYEQYFGPGTRLTVT.

About this clone itself: The junction and the germline gene differ at one end; a read error may be behind it. The chain is built from TRBV29-1 and TRBJ2-3, with D perhaps TRBD2 (6 bases). This CDR3 has 12 amino acids. In germline, CDR1 is SQVTM, CDR2 ANQGSEA. The CDR3 sequence: CSLGGSTNTQYF. CDR3 bases: TGCAGCCTCGGGGGTAGCACAAATACGCAGTATTTT.

The rearrangement joins TRBV6-5 to TRBJ1-2; D uncertain. Germline loops: CDR1 MNHEY, CDR2 SVGAGI. V was trimmed by 3 bases and J by 8 bases, leaving 22 bases between them. The CDR3 is made up of 16 amino acids. The CDR3 loop is CASSYAPGGRSGGYTF. The CDR3 DNA reads TGTGCCAGCAGTTATGCGCCCGGCGGACGGTCGGGAGGCTACACCTTC.

This chain joins TRBV7-9 and TRBJ2-3; 7 bases agree with TRBD2. V was pared by 6 bases and J by 2 bases, with 14 bases of the junction left unmatched. Per the germline V gene, CDR1 is SEHNR and CDR2 is FQNEAQ (reference sequence). CDR3 size: 17 residues. The CDR3 reads CASSSSGRDTYTDTQYF. The CDR3 bases are TGTGCCAGCAGTTCTAGCGGACGAGATACCTACACAGATACGCAGTATTTT.

The chain joins TRBV2 to TRBJ2-2; 10 positions match TRBD1. The CDR3 runs 16 residues. Trimming at V came to 7 bases and at J to 6 bases, leaving 11 bases not matched to a gene. The germline CDR1 and CDR2 sequences are SNHLY and FYNNEI. For the CDR3, the DNA is TGTGCCAGCATTAAGTACCCGGGACAGGGGCCCGGGGAGCTGTTTTTT. Translating it yields CASIKYPGQGPGELFF.

The rearrangement joins TRBV15 to TRBJ1-1, with TRBD1 matching over 12 bases. Germline V gene data show CDR1 as LNHNV and CDR2 as YYDKDF (reference sequence). With 6 bases clipped from V and 0 bases from J, the junction kept 11 bases outside the gene matches. The CDR3 has 18 amino acids. CDR3 loop: CATSRGQGAPSLNTEAFF. For the CDR3, the DNA is TGTGCCACCAGTAGGGGACAGGGGGCCCCTTCATTGAACACTGAAGCTTTCTTT.

Concerning this clone: This sample includes further DNA sequences coding for the same CDR3. This chain connects TRBV28 to TRBJ2-7; D is uncertain. Germline CDR1 reads MDHEN; CDR2 reads SYDVKM. CDR3 size: 15 residues. V was trimmed by 6 bases and J by 3 bases, leaving 18 bases between them. The CDR3 DNA sequence: TGTGCCAGCAGAAATTCGGGTGGGGTGGGCTACGAGCAGTACTTC. Its translation is CASRNSGGVGYEQYF.

The chain combines TRBV4-2 with TRBJ2-2; 7 bases are shared with TRBD2. CDR1 and CDR2 (germline): LGHNA, YNFKEQ. The CDR3 spans 18 residues. The J segment lost 0 bases and the V segment lost 4 bases, leaving 11 bases of the junction unmatched. The CDR3 loop reads CASSPTPSGNPNTGELFF. The CDR3 nucleotides read TGTGCCAGCAGCCCCACGCCTAGCGGAAACCCGAACACCGGGGAGCTGTTTTTT.

This clone came up once. V gene TRBV30 combines with J gene TRBJ2-1, with 11 bases that match TRBD2. Germline lookup yields CDR1 GTSNPN and CDR2 SVGIG (reference sequence). Trimming at V came to 1 base and at J to 0 bases, leaving 8 bases not matched to a gene. There are 18 residues in the CDR3. CDR3 loop: CAWSALGTSGSSYNEQFF. CDR3 DNA: TGTGCCTGGAGTGCGCTTGGGACTAGCGGAAGCTCCTACAATGAGCAGTTCTTC.

The chain uses TRBV9 and TRBJ2-1; D perhaps matches TRBD1 (7 bases). CDR3 length equals 15 residues. Looked up from germline, CDR1 is SGDLS and CDR2 is YYNGEE. Deletions cut 3 bases from V and 4 bases from J, with 14 bases between. The CDR3 nucleotides read TGTGCCAGCAGCGAGGGCGGGACAGTTTACAATGAGCAGTTCTTC. Translating gives CASSEGGTVYNEQFF.

The chain is built from TRBV15 and TRBJ2-2; possible D gene TRBD1, 6 bases. Germline V CDR1 and CDR2: LNHNV, YYDKDF (reference sequence). Trimming took 7 bases from V and 2 from J, leaving 11 bases between them. This CDR3 spans 14 amino acids. CDR3 sequence: CATNPGHNTGELFF. CDR3 sequence (DNA): TGTGCCACCAACCCGGGACATAACACCGGGGAGCTGTTTTTT.

This clone has a single count. The chain links TRBV5-1 to TRBJ1-2; 9 nucleotides line up with TRBD1. CDR3 length: 14 residues. Germline V gene lookup returns CDR1 SGHRS and CDR2 YFSETQ. Trimming removed 4 bases from V and 6 bases from J; junction bases left unmatched: 7. The CDR3 region is CASSPDRDRDGYTF. As DNA, the CDR3 is TGCGCCAGCAGCCCGGACCGGGACAGGGATGGCTACACCTTC.

Worth noting for this clone: Different DNA sequences within this sample yield the same CDR3. The chain links TRBV9 to TRBJ2-3, with D unclear. CDR3 length: 13 residues. With 0 bases removed from V and 3 bases from J, the gap between germline ends came to 5 bases. Germline V gene sequence: CDR1 SGDLS, CDR2 YYNGEE. The CDR3 sequence: CASSVGWTDTQYF. CDR3 in DNA: TGTGCCAGCAGCGTAGGTTGGACAGATACGCAGTATTTT.

The rearrangement links TRBV6-1 to TRBJ1-1, with 9 nucleotides matching TRBD1. The CDR3 spans 13 residues. Trimming took 6 bases from V and 11 from J; bases not matched to a gene: 10. CDR1 and CDR2 from the germline V gene are MNHNS and SASEGT. CDR3 sequence reads: CASRRTGVRGAFF. The DNA for the CDR3 is TGTGCCAGCAGGAGGACAGGGGTGAGGGGCGCTTTCTTT.

V usage is TRBV27 and J usage is TRBJ1-1, with 8 nucleotides matching TRBD1. The CDR3 consists of 15 residues. The V gene's germline CDR1 is MNHEY and CDR2 SMNVEV (reference sequence). With 4 bases clipped from V and 3 bases from J, the junction kept 7 bases outside the gene matches. The CDR3 loop reads CASSSGQGLDTEAFF. The CDR3 DNA reads TGTGCCAGCAGTTCCGGACAGGGTCTGGACACTGAAGCTTTCTTT.